This T cell receptor beta chain was found in a study of shared clonotypes between healthy human individuals. Trimming at V came to 1 base and at J to 7 bases, leaving 10 bases not matched to a gene. The CDR3 has 17 amino acids. Per the germline V gene, CDR1 is SEHNR and CDR2 is FQNEAQ (reference sequence). CD45RO negativity and positive selection for CCR7 defined naive CD8 cells, a population that excluded terminally differentiated effector memory CD45RA+ cells. Assay used: immunoSEQ multiplex PCR; TCRdb lists only in-frame clones, some missing. The data show some 2.1 million clones, around 95% seen once.

The source material was naive CD8+ T cells from PBMCs. The rearrangement uses TRBV7-9 and TRBJ2-1, with 10 bases that match TRBD2. This clonotype originated in a man between 18 and 35 years old in good health. Some clones in this sample may be carry-over from other donors' samples. CDR3 protein: CASSLGPSGRKWNEQFF. CDR3 in DNA: TGTGCCAGCAGCTTAGGTCCTAGCGGGAGAAAGTGGAATGAGCAGTTCTTC. Drawing the rest from reference TRBV7-9 and TRBJ2-1, the complete variable domain is DTGVSQNPRHKITKRGQNVTFRCDPISEHNRLYWYRQTLGQGPEFLTYFQNEAQLEKSRLLSDRFSAERPKGSFSTLEIQRTEQGDSAMYLCASSLGPSGRKWNEQFFGPGTRLTVL.